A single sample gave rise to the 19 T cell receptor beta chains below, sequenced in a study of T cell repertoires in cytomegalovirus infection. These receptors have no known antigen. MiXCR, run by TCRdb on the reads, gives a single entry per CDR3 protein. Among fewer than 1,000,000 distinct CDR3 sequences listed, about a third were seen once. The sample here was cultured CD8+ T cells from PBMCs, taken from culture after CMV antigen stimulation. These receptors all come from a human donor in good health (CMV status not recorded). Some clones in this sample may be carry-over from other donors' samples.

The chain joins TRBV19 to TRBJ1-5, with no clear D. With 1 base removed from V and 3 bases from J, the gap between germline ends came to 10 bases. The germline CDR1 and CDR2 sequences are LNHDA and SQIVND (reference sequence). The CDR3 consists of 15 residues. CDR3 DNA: TGTGCCAGTAGTATAGTCGGAGACTACAATCAGCCCCAGCATTTT. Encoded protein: CASSIVGDYNQPQHF.

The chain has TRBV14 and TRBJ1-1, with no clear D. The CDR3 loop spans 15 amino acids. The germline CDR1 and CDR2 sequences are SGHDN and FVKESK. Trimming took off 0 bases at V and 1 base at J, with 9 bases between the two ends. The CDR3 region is CASSQEKGGNTEAFF. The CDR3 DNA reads TGTGCCAGCAGCCAAGAAAAAGGAGGGAACACTGAAGCTTTCTTT.

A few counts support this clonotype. CDR3 coding DNA: TGTGCCAGCAGCTTAGTGCTTACTCCTTTCTCCTACGAGCAGTACTTC. The encoded protein is CASSLVLTPFSYEQYF. The V gene is TRBV7-6, the J gene TRBJ2-7; D remains unclear. The CDR3 loop spans 16 amino acids. Germline values: CDR1 SGHVS, CDR2 FNYEAQ. V was clipped by 1 base and J by 0 bases, with 13 bases between them.

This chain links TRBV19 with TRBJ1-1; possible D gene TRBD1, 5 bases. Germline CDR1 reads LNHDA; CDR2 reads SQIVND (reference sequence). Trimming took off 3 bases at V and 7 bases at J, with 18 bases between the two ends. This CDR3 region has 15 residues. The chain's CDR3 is CASSMGDVPASEAFF. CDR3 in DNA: TGTGCCAGTAGTATGGGGGACGTTCCGGCCAGTGAAGCTTTCTTT.

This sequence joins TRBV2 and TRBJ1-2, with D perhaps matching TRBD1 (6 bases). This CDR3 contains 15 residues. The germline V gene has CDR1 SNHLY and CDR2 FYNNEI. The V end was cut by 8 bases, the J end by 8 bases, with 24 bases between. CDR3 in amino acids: CASGSTRGPGEGYTF. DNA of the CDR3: TGTGCCAGCGGATCGACCCGCGGCCCAGGGGAGGGCTACACCTTC.

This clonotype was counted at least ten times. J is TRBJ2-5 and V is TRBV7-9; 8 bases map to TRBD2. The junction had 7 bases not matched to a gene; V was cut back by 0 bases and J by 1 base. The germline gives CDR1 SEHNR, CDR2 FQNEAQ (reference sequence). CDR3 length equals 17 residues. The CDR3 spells CASSLARAGELQETQYF. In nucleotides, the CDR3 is TGTGCCAGCAGCTTAGCAAGAGCGGGGGAACTCCAAGAGACCCAGTACTTC.

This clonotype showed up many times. CDR3 in amino acids: CASSLPGQGLVRYGYTF. The DNA of the CDR3 is TGTGCCAGCAGCTTACCAGGACAGGGGCTGGTTCGATATGGCTACACCTTC. This chain links TRBV7-9 with TRBJ1-2, with 9 positions matching TRBD1. Germline V gives CDR1 SEHNR, CDR2 FQNEAQ (reference sequence). CDR3 length: 17 amino acids. V trimming: 2 bases; J trimming: 5 bases; junction bases outside the gene matches: 12.

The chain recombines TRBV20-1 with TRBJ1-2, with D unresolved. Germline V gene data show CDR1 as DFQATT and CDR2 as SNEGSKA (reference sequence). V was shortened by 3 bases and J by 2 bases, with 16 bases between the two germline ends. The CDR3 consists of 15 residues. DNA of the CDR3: TGCAGTGCTAGTTGGGTGTACTATTCCAACTATGGCTACACCTTC. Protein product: CSASWVYYSNYGYTF.

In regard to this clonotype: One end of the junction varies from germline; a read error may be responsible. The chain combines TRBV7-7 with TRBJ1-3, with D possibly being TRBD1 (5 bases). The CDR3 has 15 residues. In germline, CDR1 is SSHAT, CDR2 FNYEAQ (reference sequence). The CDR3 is CASSPGPSAGNTIYF. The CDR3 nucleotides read TGTGCTAGCAGCCCGGGACCCTCAGCGGGAAACACCATATATTTT.

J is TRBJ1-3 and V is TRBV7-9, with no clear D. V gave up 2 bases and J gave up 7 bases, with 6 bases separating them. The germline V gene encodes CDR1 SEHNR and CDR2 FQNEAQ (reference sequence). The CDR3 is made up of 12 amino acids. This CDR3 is CASSLQRNTIYF. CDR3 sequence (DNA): TGTGCCAGCAGCTTACAACGGAACACCATATATTTT.

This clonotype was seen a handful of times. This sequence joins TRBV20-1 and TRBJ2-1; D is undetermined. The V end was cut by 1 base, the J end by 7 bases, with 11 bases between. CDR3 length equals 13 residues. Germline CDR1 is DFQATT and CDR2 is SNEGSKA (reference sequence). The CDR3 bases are TGCAGTGCTAGAGGCACCTTTGAGAATGAGCAGTTCTTC. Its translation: CSARGTFENEQFF.

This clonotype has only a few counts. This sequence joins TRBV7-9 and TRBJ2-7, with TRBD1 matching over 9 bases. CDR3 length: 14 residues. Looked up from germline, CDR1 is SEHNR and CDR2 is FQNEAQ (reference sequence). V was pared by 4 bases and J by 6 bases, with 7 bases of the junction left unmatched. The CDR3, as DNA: TGTGCCAGCAGCTCCTCCGGGACAGGGATCGAGCAGTACGTC. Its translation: CASSSSGTGIEQYV.

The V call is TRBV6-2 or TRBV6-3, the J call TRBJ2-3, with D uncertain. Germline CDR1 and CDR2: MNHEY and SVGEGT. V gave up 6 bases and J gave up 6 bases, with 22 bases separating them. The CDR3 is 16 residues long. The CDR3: CASSRTLRTSRDTQYF. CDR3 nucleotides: TGTGCCAGCAGCCGTACCCTGAGGACCAGCAGGGATACGCAGTATTTT.

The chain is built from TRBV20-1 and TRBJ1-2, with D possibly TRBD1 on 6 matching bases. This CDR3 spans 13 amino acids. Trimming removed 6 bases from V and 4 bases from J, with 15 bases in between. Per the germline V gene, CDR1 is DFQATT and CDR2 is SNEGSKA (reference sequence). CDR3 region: CSAAATGSYGYTF. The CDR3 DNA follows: TGCAGTGCCGCCGCGACAGGCTCCTATGGCTACACCTTC.

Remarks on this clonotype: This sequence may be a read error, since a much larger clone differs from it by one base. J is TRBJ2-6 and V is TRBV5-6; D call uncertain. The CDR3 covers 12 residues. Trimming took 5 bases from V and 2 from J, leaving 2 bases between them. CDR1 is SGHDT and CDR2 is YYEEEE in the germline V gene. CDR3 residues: CASRAGANVLTF. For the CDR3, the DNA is TGTGCCAGCAGGGCTGGGGCCAACGTCCTGACTTTC.

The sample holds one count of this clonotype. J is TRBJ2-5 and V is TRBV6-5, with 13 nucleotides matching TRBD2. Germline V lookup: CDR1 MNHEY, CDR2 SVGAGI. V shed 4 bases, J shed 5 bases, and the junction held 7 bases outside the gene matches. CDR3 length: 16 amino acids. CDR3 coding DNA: TGTGCCAGCAGTTTCGGACTAGCGGGGGACATGGAGACCCAGTACTTC. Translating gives CASSFGLAGDMETQYF.

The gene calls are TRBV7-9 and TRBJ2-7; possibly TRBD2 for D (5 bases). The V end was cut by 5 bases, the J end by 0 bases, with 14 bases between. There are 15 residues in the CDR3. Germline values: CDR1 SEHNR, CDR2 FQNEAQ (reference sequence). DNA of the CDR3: TGTGCCAGCAGCGGAGGTCGAACTGGCTCCTACGAGCAGTACGTC. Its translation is CASSGGRTGSYEQYV.

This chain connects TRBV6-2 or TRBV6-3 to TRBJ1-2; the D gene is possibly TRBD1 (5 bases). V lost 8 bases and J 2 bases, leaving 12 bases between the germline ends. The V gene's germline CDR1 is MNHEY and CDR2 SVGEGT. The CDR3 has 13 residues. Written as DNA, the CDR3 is TGTGCCAGCCGGCCTCGACAGAACTATGGCTACACCTTC. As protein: CASRPRQNYGYTF.

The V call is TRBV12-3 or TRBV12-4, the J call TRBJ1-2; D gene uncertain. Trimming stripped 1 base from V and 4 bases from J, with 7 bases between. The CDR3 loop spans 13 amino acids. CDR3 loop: CASSLGKTYGYTF. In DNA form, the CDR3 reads TGTGCCAGCAGTTTAGGCAAGACCTATGGCTACACCTTC.